This T cell receptor (beta chain) was recorded in a study of post-analysis software for immune sequencing data. Findings of the study overall: Multiple sclerosis patients showed significantly lower normalized Chao1 diversity than controls did. When patients were compared with controls, 4 or 5 TRBV segments were more frequent, TRBV5-6, TRBV5-1 and TRBV20-1 among them.

As to this clonotype: Its antigen is not identified.

Trimming took 0 bases from V and 7 from J; bases not matched to a gene: 6. The CDR3 length is 15 residues. The germline gives CDR1 ENHRY, CDR2 SYGVKD. Every TCR beta cDNA library bore unique molecular identifiers. TCRdb called the PCR reads again in MiXCR, with one record for every CDR3 protein. This table holds about 460,000 distinct CDR3 sequences, around 40% found once. This TCR was sampled from a girl between 5 and 17 years old with multiple sclerosis. This chain joins TRBV10-3 and TRBJ2-1, with 7 bases aligning to TRBD2. Input material: blood. The CDR3 loop reads CAISESGGRRNEQFF. CDR3 in DNA: TGTGCCATCAGTGAGTCTGGCGGGAGAAGGAATGAGCAGTTCTTC.